This record looks at one TCR beta chain sequence and its context. This sample was taken from a study of T cell changes during pregnancy in multiple sclerosis. Trimming stripped 2 bases from V and 6 bases from J, with 11 bases between. Germline lookup yields CDR1 MNHNS and CDR2 SASEGT. The CDR3 loop spans 13 amino acids. Clones were sequenced by immunoSEQ multiplex PCR, and TCRdb holds only the in-frame ones, with some missing. The sample has tens of thousands of clones; roughly 90% are singletons. This TCR came from a female donor in good health, enrolled as a control in a pregnancy study. The rearrangement joins TRBV6-1 to TRBJ2-7; D unclear. Sample: peripheral blood, taken in the third trimester of pregnancy. The CDR3 DNA follows: TGTGCCAGCAGTGAATACCGACAAGGCGAGCAGTACTTC. This codes for CASSEYRQGEQYF.